The next 4 T cell receptor beta chains were all read from a single sample in a study of shared clonotypes between healthy human individuals. Assay: immunoSEQ multiplex PCR; the TCRdb copy retains only in-frame clones and omits some. This sample has 2,500,000 or so clones, with under 95% found just once. Sequenced: naive CD4+ T cells from PBMCs. The subset is: CD45RA+ positively selected. The receptors here all came from a young man in good health. Some clones in this sample may be carry-over from other donors' samples.

The chain combines TRBV28 with TRBJ2-7; a weak D match, TRBD2 (6 bases). Trimming cost V 3 bases and J 2 bases, with 14 bases left between them. CDR1 is MDHEN and CDR2 is SYDVKM in the germline V gene. This CDR3 has 15 amino acids. CDR3 sequence (DNA): TGTGCCAGCAGTTTGGAGGGCCTCCCCCCCTACGAGCAGTACTTC. Protein product: CASSLEGLPPYEQYF.

V gene TRBV28 combines with J gene TRBJ2-7; 10 bases are a match to TRBD2. The J segment lost 3 bases and the V segment lost 10 bases, leaving 30 bases of the junction unmatched. Germline V gives CDR1 MDHEN, CDR2 SYDVKM. The CDR3 runs to 21 residues. The CDR3 spells CATRGTAGVAGGSGSSYEQYF. DNA of the CDR3: TGTGCCACCCGGGGAACAGCTGGGGTAGCGGGGGGTAGCGGGAGTAGCTACGAGCAGTACTTC.

With regard to this clone: Other DNA sequences within the sample encode an identical CDR3. The chain has TRBV5-1 and TRBJ1-2; TRBD1 matches 8 bases. Germline CDR1 is SGHRS and CDR2 is YFSETQ. V was pared by 3 bases and J by 4 bases, with 8 bases of the junction left unmatched. The CDR3 has 15 amino acids. The DNA of the CDR3 is TGCGCCAGCAGCTCTGGGACAGGAGGACCCTATGGCTACACCTTC. It encodes CASSSGTGGPYGYTF.

The rearrangement links TRBV7-2 to TRBJ1-1; D might be TRBD1 (5 bases). The length of the CDR3 is 14 residues. Germline assignment: CDR1 SGHTA and CDR2 FQGNSA. The ends were cut back, 7 bases at V and 6 bases at J, with 18 bases in the middle. The CDR3 spells CASTPSAGRAEAFF. In DNA, the CDR3 is TGTGCCAGCACTCCCTCGGCAGGGCGGGCTGAAGCTTTCTTT.